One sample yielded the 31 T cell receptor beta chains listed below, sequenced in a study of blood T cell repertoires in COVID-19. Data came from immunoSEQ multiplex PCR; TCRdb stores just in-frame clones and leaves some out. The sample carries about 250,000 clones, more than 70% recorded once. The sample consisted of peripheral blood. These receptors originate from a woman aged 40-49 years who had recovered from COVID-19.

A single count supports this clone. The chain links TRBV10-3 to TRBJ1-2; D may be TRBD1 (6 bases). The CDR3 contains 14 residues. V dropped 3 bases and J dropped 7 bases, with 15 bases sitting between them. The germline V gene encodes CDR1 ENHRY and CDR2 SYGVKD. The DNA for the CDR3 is TGTGCCATCAGTGATAAGCAGGGGTCTCGTGGCTACACCTTC. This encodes CAISDKQGSRGYTF.

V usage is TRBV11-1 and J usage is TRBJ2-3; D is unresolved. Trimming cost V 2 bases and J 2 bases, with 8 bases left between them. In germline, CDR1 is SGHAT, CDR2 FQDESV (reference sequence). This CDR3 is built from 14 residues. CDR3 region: CASSLSRFTDTQYF. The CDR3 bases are TGTGCCAGCAGCTTAAGCCGATTCACAGATACGCAGTATTTT.

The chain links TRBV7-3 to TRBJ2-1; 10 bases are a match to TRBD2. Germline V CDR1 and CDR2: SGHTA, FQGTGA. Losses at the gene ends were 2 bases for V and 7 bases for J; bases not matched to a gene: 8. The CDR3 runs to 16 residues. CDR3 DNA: TGTGCCAGCAGCTTATTTTCTAGCGGGGGAACGAATGAGCAGTTCTTC. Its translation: CASSLFSSGGTNEQFF.

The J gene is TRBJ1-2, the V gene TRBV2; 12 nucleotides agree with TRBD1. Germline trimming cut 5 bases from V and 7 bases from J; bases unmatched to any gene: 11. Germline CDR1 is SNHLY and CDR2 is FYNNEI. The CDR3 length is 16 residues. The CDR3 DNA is TGTGCCAGCAGTCGGCGGGGGACAGGGGGCGAAAGTGGCTACACCTTC. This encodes CASSRRGTGGESGYTF.

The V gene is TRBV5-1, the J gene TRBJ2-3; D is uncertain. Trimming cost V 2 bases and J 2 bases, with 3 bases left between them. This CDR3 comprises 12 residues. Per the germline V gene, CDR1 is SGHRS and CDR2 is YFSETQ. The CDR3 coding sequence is TGCGCCAGCAGCTTTTACACAGATACGCAGTATTTT. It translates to CASSFYTDTQYF.

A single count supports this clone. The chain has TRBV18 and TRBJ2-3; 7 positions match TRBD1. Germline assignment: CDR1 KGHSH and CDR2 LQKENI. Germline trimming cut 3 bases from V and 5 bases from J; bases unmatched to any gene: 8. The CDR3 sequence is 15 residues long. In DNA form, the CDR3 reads TGTGCCAGCTCACCGGAGACAGGGTCTATAGATACGCAGTATTTT. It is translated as CASSPETGSIDTQYF.

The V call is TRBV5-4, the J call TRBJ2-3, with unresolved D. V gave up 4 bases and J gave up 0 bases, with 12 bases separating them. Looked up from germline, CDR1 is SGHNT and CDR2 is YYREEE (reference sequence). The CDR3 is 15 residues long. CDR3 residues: CASSNPKTSTDTQYF. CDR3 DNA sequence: TGTGCCAGCAGCAATCCGAAAACTAGCACAGATACGCAGTATTTT.

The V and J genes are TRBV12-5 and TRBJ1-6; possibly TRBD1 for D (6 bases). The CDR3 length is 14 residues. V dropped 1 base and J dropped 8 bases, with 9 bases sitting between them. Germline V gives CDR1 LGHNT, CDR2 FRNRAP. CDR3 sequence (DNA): TGTGCTAGTGGTTTGGGACAGGCCCATTCACCCCTCCACTTT. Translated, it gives CASGLGQAHSPLHF. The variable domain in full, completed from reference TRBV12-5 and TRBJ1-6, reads DARVTQTPRHKVTEMGQEVTMRCQPILGHNTVFWYRQTMMQGLELLAYFRNRAPLDDSGMPKDRFSAEMPDATLATLKIQPSEPRDSAVYFCASGLGQAHSPLHFGNGTRLTVT.

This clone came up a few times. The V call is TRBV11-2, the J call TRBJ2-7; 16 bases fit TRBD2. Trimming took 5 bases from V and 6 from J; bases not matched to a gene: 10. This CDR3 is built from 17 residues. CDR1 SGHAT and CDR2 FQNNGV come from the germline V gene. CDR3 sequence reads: CASSGGLAGGPEGEQYF. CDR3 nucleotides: TGTGCCAGCAGCGGGGGACTAGCGGGAGGGCCCGAGGGCGAGCAGTACTTC.

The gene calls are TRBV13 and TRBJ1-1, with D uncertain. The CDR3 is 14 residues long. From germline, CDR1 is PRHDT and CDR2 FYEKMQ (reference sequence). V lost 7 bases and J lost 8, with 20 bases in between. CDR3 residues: CASTPGLPLVEAFF. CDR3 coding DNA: TGTGCCAGCACCCCCGGTTTACCCCTTGTGGAAGCTTTCTTT.

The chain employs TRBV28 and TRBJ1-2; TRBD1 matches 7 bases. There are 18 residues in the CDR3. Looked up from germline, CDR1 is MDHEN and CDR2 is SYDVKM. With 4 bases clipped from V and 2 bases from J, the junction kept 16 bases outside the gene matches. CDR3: CASSSRQGLGWENYGYTF. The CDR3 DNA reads TGTGCCAGCAGTTCCCGACAGGGACTGGGATGGGAGAACTATGGCTACACCTTC.

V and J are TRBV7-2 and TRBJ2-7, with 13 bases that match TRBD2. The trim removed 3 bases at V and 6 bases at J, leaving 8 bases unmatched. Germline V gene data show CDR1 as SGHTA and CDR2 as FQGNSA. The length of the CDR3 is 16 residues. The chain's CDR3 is CASSFSRTSGRGEQYF. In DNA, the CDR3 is TGTGCCAGCAGCTTCTCCAGGACTAGCGGGAGAGGCGAGCAGTACTTC.

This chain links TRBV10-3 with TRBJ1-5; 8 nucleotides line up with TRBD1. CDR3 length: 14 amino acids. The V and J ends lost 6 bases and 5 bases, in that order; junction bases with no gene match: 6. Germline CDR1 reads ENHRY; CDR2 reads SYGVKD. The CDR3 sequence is CAISPTGADQPQHF. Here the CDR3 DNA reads TGTGCCATCAGCCCGACAGGGGCGGATCAGCCCCAGCATTTT.

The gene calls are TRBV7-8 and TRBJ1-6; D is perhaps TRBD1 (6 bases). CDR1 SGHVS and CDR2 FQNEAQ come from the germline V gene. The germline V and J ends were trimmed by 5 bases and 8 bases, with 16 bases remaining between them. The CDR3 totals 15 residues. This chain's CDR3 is CASSITDSVHSPLHF. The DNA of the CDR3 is TGTGCCAGCAGCATTACGGACAGCGTCCATTCACCCCTCCACTTT.

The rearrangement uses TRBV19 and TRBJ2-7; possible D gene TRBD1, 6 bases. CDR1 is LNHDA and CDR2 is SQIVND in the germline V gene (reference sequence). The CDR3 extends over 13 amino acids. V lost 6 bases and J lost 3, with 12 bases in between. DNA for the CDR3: TGTGCCAGTAGGAGCAGGGGCCACTACGAGCAGTACTTC. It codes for CASRSRGHYEQYF.

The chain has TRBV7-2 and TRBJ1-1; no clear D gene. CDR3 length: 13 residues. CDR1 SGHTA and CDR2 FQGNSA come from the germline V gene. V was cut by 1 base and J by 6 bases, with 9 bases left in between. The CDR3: CASSLELRAEAFF. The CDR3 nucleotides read TGTGCCAGCAGCTTAGAATTGCGGGCTGAAGCTTTCTTT.

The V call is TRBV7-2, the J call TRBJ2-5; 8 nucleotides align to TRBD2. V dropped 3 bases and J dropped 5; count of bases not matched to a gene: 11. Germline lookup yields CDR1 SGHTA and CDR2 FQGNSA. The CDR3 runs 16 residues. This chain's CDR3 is CASSFRAGGATETQYF. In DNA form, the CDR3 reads TGTGCCAGCAGCTTCAGGGCGGGAGGAGCAACGGAGACCCAGTACTTC.

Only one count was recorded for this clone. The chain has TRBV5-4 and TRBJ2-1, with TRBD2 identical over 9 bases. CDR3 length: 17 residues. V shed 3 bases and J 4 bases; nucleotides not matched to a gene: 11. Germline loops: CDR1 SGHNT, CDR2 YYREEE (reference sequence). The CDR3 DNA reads TGTGCCAGCAGCTATCCCTTTAGCGGGGGTGGATACAATGAGCAGTTCTTC. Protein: CASSYPFSGGGYNEQFF.

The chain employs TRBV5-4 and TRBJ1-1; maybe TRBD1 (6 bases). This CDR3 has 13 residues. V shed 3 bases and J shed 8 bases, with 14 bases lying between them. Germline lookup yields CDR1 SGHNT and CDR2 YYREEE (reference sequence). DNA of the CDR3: TGTGCCAGCAGCTATACAGGGACGGCGGAAGCTTTCTTT. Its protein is CASSYTGTAEAFF.

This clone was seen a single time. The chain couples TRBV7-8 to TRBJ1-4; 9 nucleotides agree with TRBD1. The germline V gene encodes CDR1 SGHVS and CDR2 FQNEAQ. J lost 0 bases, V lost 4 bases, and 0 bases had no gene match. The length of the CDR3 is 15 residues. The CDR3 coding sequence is TGTGCCAGCAGCTGGGACAGGGCAACTAATGAAAAACTGTTTTTT. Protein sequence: CASSWDRATNEKLFF.

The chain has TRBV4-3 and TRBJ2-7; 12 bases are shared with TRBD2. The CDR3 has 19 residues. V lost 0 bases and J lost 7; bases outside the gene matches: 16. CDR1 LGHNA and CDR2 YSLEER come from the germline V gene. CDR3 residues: CASSQERGLAGGPGYEQYF. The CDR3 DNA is TGCGCCAGCAGCCAAGAACGGGGGCTAGCGGGAGGGCCTGGTTATGAGCAGTACTTC.

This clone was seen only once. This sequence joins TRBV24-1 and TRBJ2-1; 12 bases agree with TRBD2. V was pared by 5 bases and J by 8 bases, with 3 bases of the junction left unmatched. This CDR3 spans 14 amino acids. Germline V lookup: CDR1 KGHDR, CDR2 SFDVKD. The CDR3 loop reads CATSGLAGDYEQFF. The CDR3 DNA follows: TGTGCCACCAGTGGACTAGCGGGAGATTATGAGCAGTTCTTC.

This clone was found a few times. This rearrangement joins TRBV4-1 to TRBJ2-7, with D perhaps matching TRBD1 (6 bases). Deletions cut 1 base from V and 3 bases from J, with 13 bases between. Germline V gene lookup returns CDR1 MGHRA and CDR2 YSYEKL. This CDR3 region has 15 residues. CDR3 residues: CASSQGTGNIYEQYF. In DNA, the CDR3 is TGCGCCAGCAGCCAAGGCACAGGGAATATCTACGAGCAGTACTTC.

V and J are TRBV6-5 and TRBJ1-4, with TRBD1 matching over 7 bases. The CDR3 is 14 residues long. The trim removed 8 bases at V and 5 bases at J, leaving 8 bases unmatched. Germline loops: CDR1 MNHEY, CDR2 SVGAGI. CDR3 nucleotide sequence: TGTGCCAGCGGCCGGGACAGCCGGAATGAAAAACTGTTTTTT. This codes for CASGRDSRNEKLFF.

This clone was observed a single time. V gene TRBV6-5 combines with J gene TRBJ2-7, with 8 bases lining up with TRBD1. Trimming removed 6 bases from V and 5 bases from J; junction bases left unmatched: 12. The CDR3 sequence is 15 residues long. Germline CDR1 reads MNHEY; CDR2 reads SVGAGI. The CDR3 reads CASRSDGTGSDEQYF. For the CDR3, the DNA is TGTGCCAGCAGATCAGATGGGACAGGCTCTGACGAGCAGTACTTC.

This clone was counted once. The CDR3 spells CATPGTGGDGYTF. As DNA, the CDR3 is TGTGCCACTCCCGGGACAGGGGGTGATGGCTACACCTTC. The chain has TRBV19 and TRBJ1-2; 11 nucleotides agree with TRBD1. Trimming cost V 10 bases and J 6 bases; bases outside gene matches: 7. CDR3 length: 13 amino acids. Germline values: CDR1 LNHDA, CDR2 SQIVND (reference sequence).

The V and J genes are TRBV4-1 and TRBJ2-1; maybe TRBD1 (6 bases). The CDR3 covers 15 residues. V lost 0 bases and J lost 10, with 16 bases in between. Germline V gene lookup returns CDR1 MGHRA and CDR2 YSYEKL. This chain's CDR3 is CASSQDPYREWEQFF. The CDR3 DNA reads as TGCGCCAGCAGCCAAGACCCTTACAGGGAGTGGGAGCAGTTCTTC.

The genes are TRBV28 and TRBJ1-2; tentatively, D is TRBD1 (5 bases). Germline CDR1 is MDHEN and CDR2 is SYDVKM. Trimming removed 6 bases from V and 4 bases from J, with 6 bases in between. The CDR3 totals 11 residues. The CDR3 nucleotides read TGTGCCAGCAGCAGGGCCTATGGCTACACCTTC. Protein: CASSRAYGYTF.

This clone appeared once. The CDR3: CASSEFDRLSAQYF. The CDR3 coding sequence is TGTGCCAGCAGTGAGTTTGACAGGTTAAGTGCCCAGTACTTC. V usage is TRBV6-1 and J usage is TRBJ2-5; TRBD1 is a possible D gene (6 bases). Germline assignment: CDR1 MNHNS and CDR2 SASEGT. The CDR3 spans 14 residues. Trimming pared 3 bases from V and 9 bases from J, leaving 17 bases between.

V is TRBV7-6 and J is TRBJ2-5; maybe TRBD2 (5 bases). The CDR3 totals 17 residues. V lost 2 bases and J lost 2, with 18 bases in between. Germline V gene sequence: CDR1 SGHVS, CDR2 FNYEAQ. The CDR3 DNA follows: TGTGCCAGCAGCTTAAGAAGCGGCAGGAGAACTCAAGAGACCCAGTACTTC. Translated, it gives CASSLRSGRRTQETQYF.

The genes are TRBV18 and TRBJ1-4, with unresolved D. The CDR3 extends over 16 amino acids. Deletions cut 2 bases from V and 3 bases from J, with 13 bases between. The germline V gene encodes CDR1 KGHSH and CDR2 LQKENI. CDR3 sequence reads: CASSPNREAANEKLFF. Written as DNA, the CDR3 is TGTGCCAGCTCACCAAACAGAGAAGCGGCTAATGAAAAACTGTTTTTT. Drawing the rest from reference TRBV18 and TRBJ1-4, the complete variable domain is NAGVMQNPRHLVRRRGQEARLRCSPMKGHSHVYWYRQLPEEGLKFMVYLQKENIIDESGMPKERFSAEFPKEGPSILRIQQVVRGDSAAYFCASSPNREAANEKLFFGSGTQLSVL.